This T cell receptor beta chain was documented in a study of blood T cells in healthy people across ages. Next came a second PCR, run for about 7 to 12 cycles, which used a sample-barcoded 5' primer along with a J-beta primer mix. TCRdb used MiXCR to reprocess the 5' RACE reads, holding one entry per CDR3 protein. The sample carries fewer than 700,000 distinct CDR3 sequences, roughly 43% recorded once. CDR3 length: 14 residues. V was shortened by 7 bases and J by 4 bases, with 14 bases between the two germline ends. CDR1 is MDHEN, CDR2 SYDVKM, per germline. This sequence joins TRBV28 and TRBJ2-1, with no clear D. This clonotype was sampled from a man older than 75 in good health. Sequencing input: blood. The CDR3 region is CASTAGQIYNEQFF. Written as DNA, the CDR3 is TGTGCCAGCACGGCCGGCCAAATTTACAATGAGCAGTTCTTC.